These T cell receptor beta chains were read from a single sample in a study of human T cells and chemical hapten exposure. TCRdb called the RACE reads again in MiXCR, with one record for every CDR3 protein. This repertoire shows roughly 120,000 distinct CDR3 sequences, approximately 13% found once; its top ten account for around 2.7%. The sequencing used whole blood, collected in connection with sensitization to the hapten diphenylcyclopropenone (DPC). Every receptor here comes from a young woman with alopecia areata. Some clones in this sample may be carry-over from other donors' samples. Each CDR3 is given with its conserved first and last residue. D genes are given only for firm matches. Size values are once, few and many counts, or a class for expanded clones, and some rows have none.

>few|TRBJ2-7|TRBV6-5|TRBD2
TGTGCCAGCAGCCGCCCGGGGGGAAAGCAGTACTTC
CASSRPGGKQYF
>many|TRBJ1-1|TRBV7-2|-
TGTGCCAGCAACGAGGGAGGCCCTCGGACTGAAGCTTTCTTT
CASNEGGPRTEAFF
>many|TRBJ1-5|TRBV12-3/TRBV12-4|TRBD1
TGTGCCAGCGGGGGAGGGGGCATGGGCAATCAGCCCCAGCATTTT
CASGGGGMGNQPQHF
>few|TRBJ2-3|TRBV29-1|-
TGCAGCGTTGGCTTAGCAACAGATACGCAGTATTTT
CSVGLATDTQYF
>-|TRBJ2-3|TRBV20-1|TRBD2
TGCAGTGCTTATAGGACTAGCGGGGGAATCGCAGATACGCAGTATTTT
CSAYRTSGGIADTQYF
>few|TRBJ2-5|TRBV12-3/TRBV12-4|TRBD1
TGTGCCAGCAGTTCAAGACAGGGGGCTGGAGAGACCCAGTACTTC
CASSSRQGAGETQYF
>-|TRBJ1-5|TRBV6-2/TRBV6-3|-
TGTGCCAGCAGTCGGACGCCGGAGGAGCCCCAGCATTTT
CASSRTPEEPQHF
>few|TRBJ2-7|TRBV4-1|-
TGCGCCAGCAGCCAAGCGGAGGGACAGACCTACGAGCAGTACTTC
CASSQAEGQTYEQYF
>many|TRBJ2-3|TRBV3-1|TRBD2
TGTGCCAGCAGCCAAGTCCTAGCGGGGGTCTCAGATACGCAGTATTTT
CASSQVLAGVSDTQYF
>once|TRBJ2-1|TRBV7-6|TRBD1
TGTGCCAGCAGCCACCCGACAGGGGGCTATTTCAATGAGCAGTTCTTC
CASSHPTGGYFNEQFF
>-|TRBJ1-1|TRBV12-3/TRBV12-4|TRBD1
TGTGCCAGCAGTTTAGTGACCGGGACAGGGGGAGGTGAAGCTTTCTTT
CASSLVTGTGGGEAFF
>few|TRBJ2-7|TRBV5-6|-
TGTGCCAGCAGCTTGGGACCGGGGTACGAGCAGTACTTC
CASSLGPGYEQYF
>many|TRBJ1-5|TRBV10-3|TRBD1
TGTGCCATCGCCCGCGGACAGGCGGATCAGCCCCAGCATTTT
CAIARGQADQPQHF
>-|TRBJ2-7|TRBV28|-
TGTGCCAGCAGTTTACGTGACAGACAATACGAGCAGTACTTC
CASSLRDRQYEQYF
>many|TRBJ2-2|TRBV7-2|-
TGTGCCAGCAGCTTTAATGTCCCGAGGGCCGGAAGGGAGCTGTTTTTT
CASSFNVPRAGRELFF
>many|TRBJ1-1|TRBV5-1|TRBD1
TGCGCCAGCAGCTTGGTCGCAGGGGGGAACACTGAAGCTTTCTTT
CASSLVAGGNTEAFF
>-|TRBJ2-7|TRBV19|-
TGTGCCAGTAGCTTCAGGGGGGTCGGAGAGCAGTACTTC
CASSFRGVGEQYF
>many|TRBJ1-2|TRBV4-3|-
TGCGCCAGCAGCCAAGATAGTACAGATTTTTACTATGGCTACACCTTC
CASSQDSTDFYYGYTF
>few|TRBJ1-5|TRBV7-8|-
TGTGCCAGCAGCTTATACGGCGACAGTTTGGAGCCCCAGCATTTT
CASSLYGDSLEPQHF
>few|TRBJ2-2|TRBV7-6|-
TGTGCCAGCAGCTTCGGGCCGTCCGGCGGGGAGCTGTTTTTT
CASSFGPSGGELFF
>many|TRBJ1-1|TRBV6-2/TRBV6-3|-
TGTGCCAGCGTTAGGACGGGGTCGGGGATGAACACTGAAGCTTTCTTT
CASVRTGSGMNTEAFF
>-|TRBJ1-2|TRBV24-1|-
TGTGCCAGCCTCAGGGACGGCCATGGCTACACCTTC
CASLRDGHGYTF
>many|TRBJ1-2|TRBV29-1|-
TGCAGCGCTACACCCCAGGGAAAGTGGAGCTACACCTTC
CSATPQGKWSYTF
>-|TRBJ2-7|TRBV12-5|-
TGTGCTAGTGGCAGGGAGGAGTCCTACGAGCAGTACTTC
CASGREESYEQYF
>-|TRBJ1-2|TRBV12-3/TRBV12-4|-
TGTGCCAGCAGTTTAGACACATACTATGGCTACACCTTC
CASSLDTYYGYTF
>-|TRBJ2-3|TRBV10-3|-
TGTGCCATCAGTGAGGGAGATACGGGGACAGATACGCAGTATTTT
CAISEGDTGTDTQYF
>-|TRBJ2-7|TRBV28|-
TGTGCCAGCAGCCACGACATTACCTACGAGCAGTACTTC
CASSHDITYEQYF
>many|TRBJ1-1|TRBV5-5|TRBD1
TGTGCCAGCAGCTTGGCCGGAGGGGGCAGGACTGAAGCTTTCTTT
CASSLAGGGRTEAFF
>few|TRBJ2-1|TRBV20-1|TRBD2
TGCAGTGCTCCCCGAGCGGGGGGGCTGAGTGAGCAGTTCTTC
CSAPRAGGLSEQFF
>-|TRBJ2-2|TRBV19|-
TGTGCCAGTAAGCCCCCTCCCGCCACCGGGGAGCTGTTTTTT
CASKPPPATGELFF
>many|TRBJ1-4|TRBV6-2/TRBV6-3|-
TGTGCCAGCAGTTATGCCGGGACGTATGAAAAACTGTTTTTT
CASSYAGTYEKLFF
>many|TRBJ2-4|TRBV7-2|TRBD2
TGTGCCAGCAGAGCGGCGGAGCGGGGGATAAACATTCAGTACTTC
CASRAAERGINIQYF
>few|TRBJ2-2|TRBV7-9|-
TGTGCCAGCAGCTCGCTCGTCCAGGCCACCGGGGAGCTGTTTTTT
CASSSLVQATGELFF
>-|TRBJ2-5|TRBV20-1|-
TGCAGTGCTAGAGATGAAACAGCCCAAGAGACCCAGTACTTC
CSARDETAQETQYF
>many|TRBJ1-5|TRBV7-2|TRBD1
TGTGCCAGCAGCTTCGGGGACAGGGGTTATCAGCCCCAGCATTTT
CASSFGDRGYQPQHF
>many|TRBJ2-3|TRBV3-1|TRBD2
TGTGCCAGCAGCCAACTAGCGGGGGGCACAGATACGCAGTATTTT
CASSQLAGGTDTQYF
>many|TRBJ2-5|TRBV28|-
TGTGCCAGCAGTTTACCCGGAGAGACCCAGTACTTC
CASSLPGETQYF